The present TCR beta chain was sequenced within a study of shared clonotypes between healthy human individuals. Here immunoSEQ multiplex PCR was the method, and the copy in TCRdb shows in-frame clones only, minus some. The table shows about 480,000 clones, with about 75% occurring only once. Trimming cost V 5 bases and J 7 bases, with 21 bases left between them. CDR1 MDHEN and CDR2 SYDVKM come from the germline V gene. There are 16 residues in the CDR3. The source is a woman aged 40 to 50 in good health. Some clones in this sample may be carry-over from other donors' samples. Sequenced sample: PBMCs. The rearrangement uses TRBV28 and TRBJ1-5, with D uncertain. The CDR3 here is CASSPTGEGRGQPQHF. Written as DNA, the CDR3 is TGTGCCAGCAGTCCCACCGGGGAAGGGCGAGGGCAGCCCCAGCATTTT.